The 19 T cell receptor beta chains below come from one sample, sequenced in a study of blood T cell repertoires in COVID-19. Some clones are missing from TCRdb's copy, which holds only in-frame ones; the method was immunoSEQ multiplex PCR. Among 40,000 to 45,000 clones listed, more than 90% were seen once. The sample consisted of peripheral blood. The receptors were gathered from a man aged 50-60 years with COVID-19, enrolled during active disease.

The J gene is TRBJ2-1, the V gene TRBV14; D is unresolved. CDR1 is SGHDN, CDR2 FVKESK, per germline. The V gene lost 0 bases and the J gene lost 4 bases, with 10 bases spanning the gap. CDR3 length equals 15 residues. CDR3 sequence (DNA): TGTGCCAGCAGCCAAGAATTCTTCCCTTACAATGAGCAGTTCTTC. It yields the protein CASSQEFFPYNEQFF.

The chain carries TRBV6-6 and TRBJ2-7; D remains ambiguous. The V end lost 5 bases, the J end lost 0 bases, and 8 bases lay between the germline ends. The CDR3 has 13 residues. CDR1 MNHNY and CDR2 SVGAGI come from the germline V gene (reference sequence). The CDR3 coding sequence is TGTGCCAGCAGTCCCTCAGTCTCCTACGAGCAGTACTTC. Translating gives CASSPSVSYEQYF.

The rearrangement uses TRBV11-2 and TRBJ2-5; D may be TRBD1 (6 bases). This CDR3 is 15 amino acids long. Per the germline V gene, CDR1 is SGHAT and CDR2 is FQNNGV. The V gene lost 0 bases and the J gene lost 5 bases, with 13 bases spanning the gap. The CDR3 sequence: CASSLEGTLSETQYF. DNA for the CDR3: TGTGCCAGCAGCTTAGAGGGGACACTATCCGAGACCCAGTACTTC.

This chain connects TRBV5-1 to TRBJ2-1; 10 bases line up with TRBD2. This CDR3 contains 18 residues. V was clipped by 1 base and J by 0 bases; unmatched bases: 7. Germline V lookup: CDR1 SGHRS, CDR2 YFSETQ. Here the CDR3 reads CASSLLAGAPSSYNEQFF. In nucleotides, the CDR3 is TGCGCCAGCAGCTTGCTAGCGGGAGCCCCAAGCTCCTACAATGAGCAGTTCTTC. Drawing the rest from reference TRBV5-1 and TRBJ2-1, the complete variable domain is KAGVTQTPRYLIKTRGQQVTLSCSPISGHRSVSWYQQTPGQGLQFLFEYFSETQRNKGNFPGRFSGRQFSNSRSEMNVSTLELGDSALYLCASSLLAGAPSSYNEQFFGPGTRLTVL.

This clone was found a few times. The chain links TRBV7-9 to TRBJ1-2, with D unresolved. Trimming cost V 0 bases and J 6 bases, with 11 bases left between them. CDR1 is SEHNR and CDR2 is FQNEAQ in the germline V gene (reference sequence). CDR3 size: 14 residues. CDR3 bases: TGTGCCAGCAGCTTAGCTTTCGGCGACAATGGCTACACCTTC. As protein: CASSLAFGDNGYTF.

This chain joins TRBV6-4 and TRBJ1-2; 8 nucleotides align to TRBD1. Germline CDR1 is MRHNA and CDR2 is SNTAGT. The CDR3 contains 15 residues. V lost 5 bases and J lost 5; bases outside the gene matches: 10. CDR3 in amino acids: CASSPGQDSPYGYTF. Here the CDR3 DNA reads TGTGCCAGCAGTCCGGGACAGGACTCCCCATATGGCTACACCTTC.

The rearrangement joins TRBV28 to TRBJ2-3; the D gene is possibly TRBD2 (6 bases). The CDR3 covers 15 residues. Germline V gene lookup returns CDR1 MDHEN and CDR2 SYDVKM. Trimming cost V 1 base and J 4 bases, with 12 bases left between them. The CDR3, as DNA: TGTGCCAGCAGTTTATCTAGCGAAGGGGCAGATACGCAGTATTTT. Amino acids: CASSLSSEGADTQYF.

The V and J genes are TRBV12-5 and TRBJ2-2; 10 bases fit TRBD1. The CDR3 is 15 amino acids. With V trimmed by 4 bases and J by 7 bases, 6 bases remained unmatched. Germline assignment: CDR1 LGHNT and CDR2 FRNRAP. The CDR3, as DNA: TGTGCTAGTGGTTCGGGACAGGGGAGTTACGGGGAGCTGTTTTTT. Translated: CASGSGQGSYGELFF.

The chain links TRBV6-5 to TRBJ2-7; TRBD1 matches at 9 bases. Germline V gene lookup returns CDR1 MNHEY and CDR2 SVGAGI. Trimming at V came to 6 bases and at J to 2 bases, leaving 8 bases not matched to a gene. This CDR3 region has 15 residues. CDR3 DNA sequence: TGTGCCAGCAGAAAACAATGGACAGGGGCCTACGAGCAGTACTTC. It is translated as CASRKQWTGAYEQYF.

This chain uses TRBV6-5 with TRBJ2-2, with 8 bases lining up with TRBD1. Germline V CDR1 and CDR2: MNHEY, SVGAGI. V lost 4 bases to trimming and J lost 1 base; unmatched junction nucleotides: 5. The length of the CDR3 is 16 residues. CDR3 DNA sequence: TGTGCCAGCAGTTCTCGGACAGGGAGGAACACCGGGGAGCTGTTTTTT. Translating gives CASSSRTGRNTGELFF.

The chain links TRBV5-6 to TRBJ1-5; D is undetermined. This CDR3 is 14 amino acids long. V lost 4 bases and J lost 4, with 12 bases in between. CDR1 SGHDT and CDR2 YYEEEE come from the germline V gene. CDR3 sequence (DNA): TGTGCCAGCAGCCACGTCGCGGGGAATCAGCCCCAGCATTTT. Protein sequence: CASSHVAGNQPQHF.

This clone was recorded only once. This chain uses TRBV4-1 with TRBJ1-6; 12 nucleotides align to TRBD1. Trimming at V came to 5 bases and at J to 9 bases, leaving 5 bases not matched to a gene. The CDR3 has 15 residues. Germline V gene data show CDR1 as MGHRA and CDR2 as YSYEKL. Here the CDR3 DNA reads TGCGCCAGCAGCAGCCGGGACAGGGGGCGTTCACCCCTCCACTTT. It yields the protein CASSSRDRGRSPLHF.

The rearrangement links TRBV5-1 to TRBJ2-3; 13 bases are a match to TRBD2. The CDR3 runs to 16 residues. Germline V lookup: CDR1 SGHRS, CDR2 YFSETQ. Trimming took 5 bases from V and 3 from J; bases not matched to a gene: 6. CDR3 region: CASSLTSGRSTDTQYF. The CDR3 nucleotides are TGCGCCAGCAGTTTGACTAGCGGGAGGTCGACAGATACGCAGTATTTT.

This clone was seen more than once but under ten times. The V call is TRBV29-1, the J call TRBJ1-1; TRBD1 is a possible D gene (5 bases). Germline V CDR1 and CDR2: SQVTM, ANQGSEA. This CDR3 spans 13 amino acids. The V and J ends lost 7 bases and 7 bases respectively, with 19 bases between them. The DNA for the CDR3 is TGCAGCGGACGGGGGACGTCTCGGGGTGAAGCTTTCTTT. The encoded protein is CSGRGTSRGEAFF. Full variable domain (outside the CDR3, taken from reference TRBV29-1 and TRBJ1-1): SAVISQKPSRDICQRGTSLTIQCQVDSQVTMMFWYRQQPGQSLTLIATANQGSEATYESGFVIDKFPISRPNLTFSTLTVSNMSPEDSSIYLCSGRGTSRGEAFFGQGTRLTVV.

J is TRBJ2-2 and V is TRBV6-5; D is possibly TRBD2 (5 bases). Germline lookup yields CDR1 MNHEY and CDR2 SVGAGI. This CDR3 spans 15 amino acids. Trimming stripped 2 bases from V and 9 bases from J, with 16 bases between. The CDR3 DNA reads as TGTGCCAGCAGTTACGTCAACGGGATGTGGCGGGAGCTGTTTTTT. Protein: CASSYVNGMWRELFF.

The chain combines TRBV19 with TRBJ1-1; TRBD1 aligns across 9 bases. The CDR3 length is 15 residues. Germline trimming cut 4 bases from V and 6 bases from J; bases unmatched to any gene: 9. Germline assignment: CDR1 LNHDA and CDR2 SQIVND (reference sequence). Here the CDR3 DNA reads TGTGCCAGTAGTACCCGGGACAGGGAGGCTCCTGAAGCTTTCTTT. This sequence encodes CASSTRDREAPEAFF. Full variable domain (missing parts from reference TRBV19 and TRBJ1-1): DGGITQSPKYLFRKEGQNVTLSCEQNLNHDAMYWYRQDPGQGLRLIYYSQIVNDFQKGDIAEGYSVSREKKESFPLTVTSAQKNPTAFYLCASSTRDREAPEAFFGQGTRLTVV.

The chain combines TRBV5-1 with TRBJ2-5, with TRBD1 identical over 9 bases. This CDR3 has 14 residues. Trimming at V came to 0 bases and at J to 5 bases, leaving 2 bases not matched to a gene. The germline gives CDR1 SGHRS, CDR2 YFSETQ. The CDR3 nucleotides read TGCGCCAGCAGCTTGGGGACAGGGGAGGAGACCCAGTACTTC. Its protein is CASSLGTGEETQYF.

The V gene is TRBV2, the J gene TRBJ2-2; D remains ambiguous. Per the germline V gene, CDR1 is SNHLY and CDR2 is FYNNEI. V dropped 3 bases and J dropped 1 base, with 9 bases sitting between them. The CDR3 runs to 15 residues. The CDR3 here is CASSDPRMNTGELFF. The DNA for the CDR3 is TGTGCCAGCAGTGACCCCAGGATGAACACCGGGGAGCTGTTTTTT.

The J gene is TRBJ2-2, the V gene TRBV4-2; TRBD1 agrees at 7 bases. The V gene end was trimmed by 4 bases and the J gene end by 0 bases; junction bases not matched to a gene: 5. Germline lookup yields CDR1 LGHNA and CDR2 YNFKEQ. The CDR3 sequence is 16 residues long. Here the CDR3 reads CASSPPDRPNTGELFF. In DNA form, the CDR3 reads TGTGCCAGCAGCCCCCCGGACAGGCCGAACACCGGGGAGCTGTTTTTT.